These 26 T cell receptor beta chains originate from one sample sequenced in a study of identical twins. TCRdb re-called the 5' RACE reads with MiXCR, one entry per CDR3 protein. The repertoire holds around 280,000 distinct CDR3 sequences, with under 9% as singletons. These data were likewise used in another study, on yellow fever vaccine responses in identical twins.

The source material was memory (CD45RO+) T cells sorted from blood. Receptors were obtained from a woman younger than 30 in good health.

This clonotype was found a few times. The CDR3 spells CANGHWIRGDTEAFF. CDR3 sequence (DNA): TGCGCCAACGGACACTGGATCAGGGGGGACACTGAAGCTTTCTTT. V usage is TRBV4-1 and J usage is TRBJ1-1; 7 nucleotides agree with TRBD1. Germline V gene lookup returns CDR1 MGHRA and CDR2 YSYEKL. Losses at the gene ends were 10 bases for V and 3 bases for J; bases not matched to a gene: 14. The CDR3 totals 15 residues.

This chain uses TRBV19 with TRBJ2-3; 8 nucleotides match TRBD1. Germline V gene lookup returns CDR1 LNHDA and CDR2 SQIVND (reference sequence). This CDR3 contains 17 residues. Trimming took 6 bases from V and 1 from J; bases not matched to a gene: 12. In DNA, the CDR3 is TGTGCCAGTAGCGAGATACTAACAGGGGGAGGCACAGATACGCAGTATTTT. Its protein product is CASSEILTGGGTDTQYF.

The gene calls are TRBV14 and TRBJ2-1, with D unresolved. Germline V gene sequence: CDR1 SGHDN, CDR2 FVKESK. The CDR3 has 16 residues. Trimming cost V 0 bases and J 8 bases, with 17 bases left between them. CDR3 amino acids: CASSQEGRTLDDEQFF. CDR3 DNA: TGTGCCAGCAGCCAAGAAGGCAGGACCCTAGACGATGAGCAGTTCTTC.

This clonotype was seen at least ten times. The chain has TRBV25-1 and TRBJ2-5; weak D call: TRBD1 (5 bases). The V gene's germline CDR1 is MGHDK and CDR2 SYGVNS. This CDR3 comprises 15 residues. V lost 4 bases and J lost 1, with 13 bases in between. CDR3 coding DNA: TGTGCCAGCAGTGTTAAGGGGAAGTCCCAAGAGACCCAGTACTTC. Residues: CASSVKGKSQETQYF.

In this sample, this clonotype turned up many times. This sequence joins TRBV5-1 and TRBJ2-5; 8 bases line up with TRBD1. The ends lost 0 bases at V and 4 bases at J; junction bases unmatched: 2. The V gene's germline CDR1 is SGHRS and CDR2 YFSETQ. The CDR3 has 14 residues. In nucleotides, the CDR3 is TGCGCCAGCAGCTTGGGACAGGGGCGAGAGACCCAGTACTTC. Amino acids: CASSLGQGRETQYF.

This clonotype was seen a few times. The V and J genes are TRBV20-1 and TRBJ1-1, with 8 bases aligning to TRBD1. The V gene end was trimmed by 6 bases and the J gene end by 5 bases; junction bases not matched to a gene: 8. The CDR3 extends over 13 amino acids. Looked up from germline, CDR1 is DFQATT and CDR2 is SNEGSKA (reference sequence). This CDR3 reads CSAPGGAGTEAFF. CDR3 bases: TGCAGTGCCCCAGGGGGCGCGGGGACTGAAGCTTTCTTT.

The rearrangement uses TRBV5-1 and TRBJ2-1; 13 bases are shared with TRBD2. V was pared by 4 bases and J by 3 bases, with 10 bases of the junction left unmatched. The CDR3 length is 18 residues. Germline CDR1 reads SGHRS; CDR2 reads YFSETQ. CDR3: CASSHGTSGAPGYNEQFF. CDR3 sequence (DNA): TGCGCCAGCAGCCATGGGACTAGCGGGGCGCCAGGCTACAATGAGCAGTTCTTC.

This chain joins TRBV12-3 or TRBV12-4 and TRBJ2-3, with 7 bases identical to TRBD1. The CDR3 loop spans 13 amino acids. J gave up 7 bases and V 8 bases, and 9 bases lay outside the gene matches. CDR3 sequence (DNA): TGTGCCAGCGGAACGTCGACAGGGCATACGCAGTATTTT. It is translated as CASGTSTGHTQYF.

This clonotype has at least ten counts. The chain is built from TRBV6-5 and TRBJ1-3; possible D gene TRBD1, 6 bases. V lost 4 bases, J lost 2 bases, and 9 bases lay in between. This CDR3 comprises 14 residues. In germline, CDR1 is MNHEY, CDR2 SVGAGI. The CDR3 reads CASSSRTAGNTIYF. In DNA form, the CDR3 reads TGTGCCAGCAGTTCCCGGACAGCTGGAAACACCATATATTTT.

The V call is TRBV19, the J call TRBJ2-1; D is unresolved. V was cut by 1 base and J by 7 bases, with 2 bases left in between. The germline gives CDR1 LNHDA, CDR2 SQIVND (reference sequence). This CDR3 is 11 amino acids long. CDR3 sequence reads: CASSIVNEQFF. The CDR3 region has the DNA TGTGCCAGTAGTATAGTTAATGAGCAGTTCTTC.

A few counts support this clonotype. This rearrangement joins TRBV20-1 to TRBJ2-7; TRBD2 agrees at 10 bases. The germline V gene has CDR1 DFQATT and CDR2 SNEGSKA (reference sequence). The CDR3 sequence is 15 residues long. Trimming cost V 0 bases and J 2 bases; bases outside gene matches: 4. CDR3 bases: TGCAGTGCTAGAGACCTAGCGGGAGTACCCTACGAGCAGTACTTC. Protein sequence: CSARDLAGVPYEQYF.

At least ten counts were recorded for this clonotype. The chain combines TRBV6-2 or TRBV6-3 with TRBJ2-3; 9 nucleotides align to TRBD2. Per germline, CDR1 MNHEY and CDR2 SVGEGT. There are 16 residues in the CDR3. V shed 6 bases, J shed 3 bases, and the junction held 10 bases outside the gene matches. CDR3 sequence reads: CASSWWASGTTDTQYF. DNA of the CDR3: TGTGCCAGCAGCTGGTGGGCTAGCGGGACGACAGATACGCAGTATTTT.

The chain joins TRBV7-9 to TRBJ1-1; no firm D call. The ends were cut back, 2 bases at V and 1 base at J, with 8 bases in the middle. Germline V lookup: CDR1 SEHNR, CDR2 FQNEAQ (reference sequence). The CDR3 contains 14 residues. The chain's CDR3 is CASSLLSRNTEAFF. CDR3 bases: TGTGCCAGCAGCTTACTATCCAGGAACACTGAAGCTTTCTTT. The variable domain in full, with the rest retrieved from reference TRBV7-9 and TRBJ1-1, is DTGVSQNPRHKITKRGQNVTFRCDPISEHNRLYWYRQTLGQGPEFLTYFQNEAQLEKSRLLSDRFSAERPKGSFSTLEIQRTEQGDSAMYLCASSLLSRNTEAFFGQGTRLTVV.

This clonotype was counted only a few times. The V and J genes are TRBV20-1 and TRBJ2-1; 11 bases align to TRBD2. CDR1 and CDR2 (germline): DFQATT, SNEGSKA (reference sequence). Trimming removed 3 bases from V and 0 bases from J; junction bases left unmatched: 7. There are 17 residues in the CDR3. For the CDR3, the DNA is TGCAGTGCTAGCGCCGGGACTAGCGGTTACTCCTACAATGAGCAGTTCTTC. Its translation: CSASAGTSGYSYNEQFF.

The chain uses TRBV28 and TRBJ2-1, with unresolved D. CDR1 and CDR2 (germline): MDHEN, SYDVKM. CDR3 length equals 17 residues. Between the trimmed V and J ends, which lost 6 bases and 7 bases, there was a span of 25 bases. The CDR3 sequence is CASRNPPLSHKRNEQFF. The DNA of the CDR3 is TGTGCCAGCAGGAACCCCCCTCTATCCCATAAGAGGAATGAGCAGTTCTTC.

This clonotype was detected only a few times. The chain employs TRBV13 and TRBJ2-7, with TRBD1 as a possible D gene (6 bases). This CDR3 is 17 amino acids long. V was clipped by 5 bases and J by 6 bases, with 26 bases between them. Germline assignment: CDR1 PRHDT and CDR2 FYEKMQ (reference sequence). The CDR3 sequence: CASSTRTKTGFTGEQYV. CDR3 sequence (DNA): TGTGCCAGCAGCACCAGAACAAAGACAGGTTTTACTGGCGAGCAGTACGTC.

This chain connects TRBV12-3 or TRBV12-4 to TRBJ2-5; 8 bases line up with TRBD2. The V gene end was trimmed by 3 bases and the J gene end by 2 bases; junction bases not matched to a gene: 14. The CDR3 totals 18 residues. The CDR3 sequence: CASSLGGGPSGLQETQYF. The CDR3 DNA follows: TGTGCCAGCAGTTTGGGGGGTGGACCTAGCGGGTTACAAGAGACCCAGTACTTC.

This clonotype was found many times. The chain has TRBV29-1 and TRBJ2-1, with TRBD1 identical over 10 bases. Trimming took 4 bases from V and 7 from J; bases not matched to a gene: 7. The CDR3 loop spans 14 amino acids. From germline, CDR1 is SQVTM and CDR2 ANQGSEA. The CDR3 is CSVALGTGANEQFF. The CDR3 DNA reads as TGCAGCGTTGCCCTGGGGACAGGGGCGAATGAGCAGTTCTTC.

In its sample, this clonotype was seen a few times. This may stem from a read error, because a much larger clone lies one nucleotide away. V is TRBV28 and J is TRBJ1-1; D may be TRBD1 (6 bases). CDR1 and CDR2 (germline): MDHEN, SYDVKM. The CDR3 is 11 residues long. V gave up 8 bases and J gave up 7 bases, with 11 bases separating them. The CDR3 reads CASGRDIEAFF. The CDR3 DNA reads TGTGCCAGCGGGAGGGACATTGAAGCTTTCTTT.

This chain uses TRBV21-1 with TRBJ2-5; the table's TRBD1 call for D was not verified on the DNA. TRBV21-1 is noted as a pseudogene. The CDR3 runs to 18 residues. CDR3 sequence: CASSKSVGSDRVKETQYF. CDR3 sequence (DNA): TGTGCCAGCAGCAAAAGCGTGGGGTCGGACAGGGTGAAAGAGACCCAGTACTTC.

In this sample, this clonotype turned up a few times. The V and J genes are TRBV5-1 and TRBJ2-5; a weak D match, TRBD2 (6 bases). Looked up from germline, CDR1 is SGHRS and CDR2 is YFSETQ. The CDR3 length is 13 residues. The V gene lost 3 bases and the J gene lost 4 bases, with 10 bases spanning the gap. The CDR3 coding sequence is TGCGCCAGCAGCTCCGGGACTGCAGAGACCCAGTACTTC. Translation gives CASSSGTAETQYF.

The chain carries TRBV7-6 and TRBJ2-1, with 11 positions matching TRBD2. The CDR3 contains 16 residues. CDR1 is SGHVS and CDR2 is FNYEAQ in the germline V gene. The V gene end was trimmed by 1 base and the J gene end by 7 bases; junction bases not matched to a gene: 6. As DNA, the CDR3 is TGTGCCAGCAGCTTAGAGCCTAGCGGGAGGATAAATGAGCAGTTCTTC. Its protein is CASSLEPSGRINEQFF.

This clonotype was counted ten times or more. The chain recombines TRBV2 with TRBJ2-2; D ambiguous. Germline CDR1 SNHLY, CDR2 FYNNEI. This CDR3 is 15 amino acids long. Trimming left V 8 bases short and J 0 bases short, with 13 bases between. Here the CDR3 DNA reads TGTGCCAGCGTAAAAAGGTCAGCGAACACCGGGGAGCTGTTTTTT. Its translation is CASVKRSANTGELFF. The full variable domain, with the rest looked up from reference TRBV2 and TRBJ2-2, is EPEVTQTPSHQVTQMGQEVILRCVPISNHLYFYWYRQILGQKVEFLVSFYNNEISEKSEIFDDQFSVERPDGSNFTLKIRSTKLEDSAMYFCASVKRSANTGELFFGEGSRLTVL.

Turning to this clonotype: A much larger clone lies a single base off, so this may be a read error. CDR3 coding DNA: TGTGCCAGCAGCTTAGCCGCTAGCGGGAGAGTGGGCTCCTACAATGAGCAGTTCTTC. This sequence encodes CASSLAASGRVGSYNEQFF. The chain couples TRBV7-2 to TRBJ2-1; 10 bases fit TRBD2. The CDR3 has 19 amino acids. Germline trimming cut 0 bases from V and 0 bases from J; bases unmatched to any gene: 8. Looked up from germline, CDR1 is SGHTA and CDR2 is FQGNSA.

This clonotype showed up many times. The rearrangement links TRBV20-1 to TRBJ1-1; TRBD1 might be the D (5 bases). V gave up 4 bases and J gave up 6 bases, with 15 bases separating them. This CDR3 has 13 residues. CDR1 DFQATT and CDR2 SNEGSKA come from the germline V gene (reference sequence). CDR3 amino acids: CSAMQGGEAEAFF. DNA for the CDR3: TGCAGTGCTATGCAGGGTGGAGAGGCTGAAGCTTTCTTT.

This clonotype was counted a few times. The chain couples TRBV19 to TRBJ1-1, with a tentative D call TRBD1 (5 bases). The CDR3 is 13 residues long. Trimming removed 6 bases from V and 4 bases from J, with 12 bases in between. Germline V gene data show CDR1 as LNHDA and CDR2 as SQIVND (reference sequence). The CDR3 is CASRDQGGTEAFF. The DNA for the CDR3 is TGTGCCAGTAGGGATCAGGGAGGCACTGAAGCTTTCTTT.